The source of this T cell receptor beta chain is a study of neurological immune-mediated disorders. MiXCR was run by TCRdb on the 5' RACE reads, yielding one entry per CDR3 protein. The repertoire holds about 53,000 distinct CDR3 sequences, with approximately 9.2% as singletons. The time point is: longitudinal time-point 3. PBMCs stored at -80 C, 2 million in total, were the source of the unsorted libraries. Germline-derived CDR1 and CDR2 are MNHEY and SVGAGI. The CDR3 sequence is 16 residues long. Trimming pared 0 bases from V and 0 bases from J, leaving 12 bases between. The chain recombines TRBV6-5 with TRBJ2-7, with D uncertain. The sample consisted of PBMCs. The clonotype comes from a woman aged 40 to 50 in good health. The CDR3 DNA reads as TGTGCCAGCAGTTACTCTTCAAACACTTTCTCCTACGAGCAGTACTTC. As protein: CASSYSSNTFSYEQYF.